This passage covers 22 T cell receptor beta chains from one sample sequenced in a study of CD8+ T cells in alopecia areata. The authors extracted RNA and reverse transcribed it into cDNA as the sequencing template. Repertoires were generated with immunoSEQ multiplex PCR, while TCRdb's copy carries only in-frame clones and drops some. The sample includes some 150,000 clones, approximately 70% of them seen just once. This specimen consisted of CD8+ T cells sorted from blood, obtained at week 0. The receptors were gathered from a human donor with alopecia areata.

V gene TRBV2 combines with J gene TRBJ1-4, with 9 bases lining up with TRBD1. V dropped 4 bases and J dropped 5; count of bases not matched to a gene: 2. This CDR3 comprises 14 residues. Germline V gene sequence: CDR1 SNHLY, CDR2 FYNNEI. As DNA, the CDR3 is TGTGCCAGCAGTGCCGGGACAGGGAATGAAAAACTGTTTTTT. Translating it yields CASSAGTGNEKLFF.

CDR3 region: CASSYAGYEQYF. The CDR3 nucleotides read TGCGCCAGCAGCTACGCAGGGTACGAGCAGTACTTC. V usage is TRBV5-1 and J usage is TRBJ2-7; D may be TRBD1 (5 bases). Between the trimmed V and J ends, which lost 3 bases and 4 bases, there was a span of 8 bases. The germline V gene has CDR1 SGHRS and CDR2 YFSETQ. The CDR3 contains 12 residues.

This chain connects TRBV7-9 to TRBJ2-1; TRBD2 matches at 11 bases. Trimming took 4 bases from V and 1 from J; bases not matched to a gene: 6. CDR1 is SEHNR and CDR2 is FQNEAQ in the germline V gene (reference sequence). This CDR3 contains 17 residues. The CDR3 loop is CASSSPLAGGSYNEQFF. In nucleotides, the CDR3 is TGTGCCAGCAGCTCGCCCTTAGCGGGGGGGTCCTACAATGAGCAGTTCTTC.

This sequence joins TRBV4-2 and TRBJ2-3; D is undetermined. The germline V gene encodes CDR1 LGHNA and CDR2 YNFKEQ. V dropped 0 bases and J dropped 13 bases, with 8 bases sitting between them. The CDR3 has 11 residues. For the CDR3, the DNA is TGTGCCAGCAGCCAAGATTGGGTTAAGTATTTT. This encodes CASSQDWVKYF.

V is TRBV29-1 and J is TRBJ1-3; TRBD1 matches 7 bases. Germline V gene data show CDR1 as SQVTM and CDR2 as ANQGSEA. V lost 4 bases and J lost 0; bases outside the gene matches: 6. This CDR3 has 15 amino acids. CDR3 sequence: CSVVAGQRSGNTIYF. As DNA, the CDR3 is TGCAGCGTTGTCGCGGGACAGCGCTCTGGAAACACCATATATTTT.

The chain uses TRBV12-5 and TRBJ2-7, with 9 bases that match TRBD1. V shed 1 base and J 4 bases; nucleotides not matched to a gene: 2. The CDR3 totals 14 residues. Germline V gene lookup returns CDR1 LGHNT and CDR2 FRNRAP. For the CDR3, the DNA is TGTGCTAGTGGTTTGGGGACAGGGGTGTACGAGCAGTACTTC. The encoded protein is CASGLGTGVYEQYF. Looking up the rest from reference TRBV12-5 and TRBJ2-7 gives the full variable domain: DARVTQTPRHKVTEMGQEVTMRCQPILGHNTVFWYRQTMMQGLELLAYFRNRAPLDDSGMPKDRFSAEMPDATLATLKIQPSEPRDSAVYFCASGLGTGVYEQYFGPGTRLTVT.

Comment on this clone: Other DNA sequences from this sample encode an identical CDR3 as well. The chain links TRBV10-3 to TRBJ1-2; D is undetermined. Trimming removed 4 bases from V and 2 bases from J, with 5 bases in between. Germline CDR1 ENHRY, CDR2 SYGVKD. The CDR3 sequence is 12 residues long. The CDR3 DNA is TGTGCCATCAGTGTGGGGAACTATGGCTACACCTTC. Protein product: CAISVGNYGYTF.

CDR3 loop: CASSDGQGPQETQYF. For the CDR3, the DNA is TGTGCCAGCAGCGATGGACAGGGACCCCAAGAGACCCAGTACTTC. V and J are TRBV9 and TRBJ2-5, with TRBD1 identical over 8 bases. Per germline, CDR1 SGDLS and CDR2 YYNGEE. The CDR3 runs 15 residues. V was clipped by 3 bases and J by 1 base; unmatched bases: 5. Full variable domain (missing parts from reference TRBV9 and TRBJ2-5): DSGVTQTPKHLITATGQRVTLRCSPRSGDLSVYWYQQSLDQGLQFLIQYYNGEERAKGNILERFSAQQFPDLHSELNLSSLELGDSALYFCASSDGQGPQETQYFGPGTRLLVL.

This clone was picked up a small number of times. This sequence joins TRBV2 and TRBJ2-3, with D unclear. The length of the CDR3 is 11 residues. Trimming took off 2 bases at V and 6 bases at J, with 3 bases between the two ends. CDR1 is SNHLY and CDR2 is FYNNEI in the germline V gene. The CDR3 loop reads CASSESDTQYF. Here the CDR3 DNA reads TGTGCCAGCAGTGAATCCGATACGCAGTATTTT.

The sample holds a few counts of this clone. The chain carries TRBV13 and TRBJ2-6, with D maybe TRBD2 (5 bases). Looked up from germline, CDR1 is PRHDT and CDR2 is FYEKMQ (reference sequence). The CDR3 is 16 residues long. The V and J ends lost 3 bases and 0 bases respectively, with 9 bases between them. CDR3 region: CASSFSGSSGANVLTF. CDR3 in DNA: TGTGCCAGCAGCTTCTCGGGAAGCTCTGGGGCCAACGTCCTGACTTTC.

The chain combines TRBV7-8 with TRBJ1-5; D not resolved. This CDR3 has 14 residues. Germline V gene data show CDR1 as SGHVS and CDR2 as FQNEAQ. V was cut by 5 bases and J by 0 bases, with 8 bases left in between. In DNA form, the CDR3 reads TGTGCCAGCAGCCAAAGGCGTAGCAATCAGCCCCAGCATTTT. It specifies CASSQRRSNQPQHF.

The rearrangement links TRBV5-1 to TRBJ2-7, with 7 bases lining up with TRBD1. The CDR3 covers 12 residues. CDR1 SGHRS and CDR2 YFSETQ come from the germline V gene. V lost 5 bases and J lost 5; bases outside the gene matches: 4. The CDR3 here is CASRQGLNEQYF. The CDR3 bases are TGCGCCAGCAGACAGGGGCTCAACGAGCAGTACTTC.

V gene TRBV29-1 combines with J gene TRBJ1-3; D perhaps matches TRBD1 (5 bases). This CDR3 contains 15 residues. V shed 1 base and J shed 0 bases, with 10 bases lying between them. Germline CDR1 SQVTM, CDR2 ANQGSEA. CDR3 sequence reads: CSVEGSGNSGNTIYF. Written as DNA, the CDR3 is TGCAGCGTTGAAGGGTCAGGGAACTCTGGAAACACCATATATTTT.

This clone was detected once. The V call is TRBV7-9, the J call TRBJ2-7; no clear D gene. In germline, CDR1 is SEHNR, CDR2 FQNEAQ (reference sequence). V was cut by 3 bases and J by 5 bases, with 8 bases left in between. This CDR3 has 12 residues. In nucleotides, the CDR3 is TGTGCCAGCAGCTTTCTTGAGAACGAGCAGTACTTC. This encodes CASSFLENEQYF.

The chain links TRBV4-1 to TRBJ2-2, with 7 bases aligning to TRBD2. V shed 6 bases, J shed 5 bases, and the junction held 6 bases outside the gene matches. The CDR3 is made up of 14 amino acids. In germline, CDR1 is MGHRA, CDR2 YSYEKL. The CDR3 DNA is TGCGCCAGCAGAGAGCGGGGATCGACCGGGGAGCTGTTTTTT. This gives the protein CASRERGSTGELFF.

V is TRBV6-5 and J is TRBJ2-2, with D possibly matching TRBD1 (5 bases). Trimming took 2 bases from V and 6 from J, leaving 7 bases between them. Germline V CDR1 and CDR2: MNHEY, SVGAGI. The CDR3 consists of 13 residues. The CDR3 sequence: CASSYTGAGELFF. The CDR3 DNA sequence: TGTGCCAGCAGTTACACAGGCGCCGGGGAGCTGTTTTTT.

The chain has TRBV5-1 and TRBJ1-2; D is unresolved. The V end was cut by 1 base, the J end by 6 bases, with 10 bases between. The germline V gene has CDR1 SGHRS and CDR2 YFSETQ. The CDR3 loop spans 13 amino acids. The CDR3: CASSLYKGDGYTF. DNA of the CDR3: TGCGCCAGCAGCTTGTATAAGGGAGATGGCTACACCTTC. The full variable domain, with the rest looked up from reference TRBV5-1 and TRBJ1-2, is KAGVTQTPRYLIKTRGQQVTLSCSPISGHRSVSWYQQTPGQGLQFLFEYFSETQRNKGNFPGRFSGRQFSNSRSEMNVSTLELGDSALYLCASSLYKGDGYTFGSGTRLTVV.

The V and J genes are TRBV2 and TRBJ2-5; no reliable D call. This CDR3 contains 14 residues. Trimming stripped 3 bases from V and 0 bases from J, with 8 bases between. Germline V lookup: CDR1 SNHLY, CDR2 FYNNEI. Written as DNA, the CDR3 is TGTGCCAGCAGTGATCAGGCGTACCAAGAGACCCAGTACTTC. It is translated as CASSDQAYQETQYF.

The chain combines TRBV27 with TRBJ1-5; D unclear. Germline V gene sequence: CDR1 MNHEY, CDR2 SMNVEV (reference sequence). The CDR3 has 14 amino acids. V lost 2 bases and J lost 1, with 6 bases in between. CDR3 residues: CASSLGLSNQPQHF. CDR3 nucleotides: TGTGCCAGCAGTTTAGGACTGAGCAATCAGCCCCAGCATTTT.

The J gene is TRBJ2-3, the V gene TRBV19; D unresolved. CDR1 LNHDA and CDR2 SQIVND come from the germline V gene (reference sequence). This CDR3 comprises 13 residues. Trimming shortened V by 4 bases and J by 2 bases, and 7 bases separated the two germline ends. CDR3 in amino acids: CASSTWVTDTQYF. The CDR3 nucleotides are TGTGCCAGTAGTACATGGGTCACAGATACGCAGTATTTT.

This chain uses TRBV30 with TRBJ2-1; a weak D match, TRBD1 (7 bases). The CDR3 contains 15 residues. Trimming removed 3 bases from V and 6 bases from J, with 18 bases in between. CDR1 GTSNPN and CDR2 SVGIG come from the germline V gene (reference sequence). The CDR3, as DNA: TGTGCCTGGAGCCAGGGGGGCCCCCTCATCAATGAGCAGTTCTTC. This gives the protein CAWSQGGPLINEQFF.

The chain combines TRBV15 with TRBJ2-1; 9 positions agree with TRBD1. Germline V CDR1 and CDR2: LNHNV, YYDKDF (reference sequence). The CDR3 is 11 residues long. The ends lost 8 bases at V and 9 bases at J; junction bases unmatched: 2. CDR3 sequence (DNA): TGTGCCACCTTGGACAGGGGTGAGCAGTTCTTC. This translates into CATLDRGEQFF. The entire variable domain, with the rest obtained from reference TRBV15 and TRBJ2-1, is as follows: DAMVIQNPRYQVTQFGKPVTLSCSQTLNHNVMYWYQQKSSQAPKLLFHYYDKDFNNEADTPDNFQSRRPNTSFCFLDIRSPGLGDTAMYLCATLDRGEQFFGPGTRLTVL.